This T cell receptor beta chain emerged from a study of shared clonotypes between healthy human individuals. Positive CCR7 selection of CD45RO-negative cells yielded the naive CD8 cells, and terminally differentiated effector memory CD45RA+ cells were excluded. Concerning this clone: This sample includes further DNA sequences coding for the same CDR3.

Libraries were prepared by immunoSEQ multiplex PCR; TCRdb keeps only in-frame clonotypes and omits some of them. The sample consists of 2 million or so clones, approximately 94% of them appearing once. The V gene lost 5 bases and the J gene lost 2 bases, with 11 bases spanning the gap. This CDR3 comprises 13 residues. Germline V lookup: CDR1 SGDLS, CDR2 YYNGEE. The sequenced material came from naive CD8+ T cells sorted from blood. The receptor was isolated from a man aged 18 to 35 in good health. The chain is built from TRBV9 and TRBJ2-7, with a possible D match to TRBD2 (5 bases). The CDR3 region is CASSPGSAYEQYF. The DNA of the CDR3 is TGTGCCAGCAGTCCGGGGAGCGCCTACGAGCAGTACTTC.